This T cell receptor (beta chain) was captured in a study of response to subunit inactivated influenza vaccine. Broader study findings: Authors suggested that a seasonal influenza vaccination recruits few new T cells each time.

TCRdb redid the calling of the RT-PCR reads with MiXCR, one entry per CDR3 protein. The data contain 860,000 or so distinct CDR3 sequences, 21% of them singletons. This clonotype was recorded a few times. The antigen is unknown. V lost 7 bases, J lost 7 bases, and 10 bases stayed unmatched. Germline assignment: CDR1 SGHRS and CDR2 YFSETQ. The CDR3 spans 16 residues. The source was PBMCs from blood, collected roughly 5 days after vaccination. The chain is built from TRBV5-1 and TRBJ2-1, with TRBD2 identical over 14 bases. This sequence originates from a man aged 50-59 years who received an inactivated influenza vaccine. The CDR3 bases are TGCGCCAGCTACCGAGGGACTAGCGGGAGTCAGAATGAGCAGTTCTTC. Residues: CASYRGTSGSQNEQFF.